This record concerns one T cell receptor beta chain sequence. This clonotype showed up many times. This receptor's antigen is unknown. No much larger clonotype is one base removed from it; base qualities were not supplied. This sample was included in a study of CD8 T cells in ankylosing spondylitis (dated by TCRdb to the late 2010s). About the investigation overall: The study profiled T cell receptor beta repertoires in healthy donors and ankylosing spondylitis patients to find disease-linked TCR variants. The whole study cohort included roughly 110 healthy donors and around 24 ankylosing spondylitis patients. Peripheral blood samples were taken, and synovial fluid was additionally collected from ankylosing spondylitis patients. What the study reported, not specific to this receptor: In peripheral blood, the disease-linked clones were found at relatively low frequencies and had a CD8+ phenotype. Some of the motif variants had been reported before in the synovial fluid and blood of reactive arthritis patients, a finding that suggests common disease-initiation mechanisms. Significant enrichment of the disease-linked clones was reported in matched synovial fluid samples from ankylosing spondylitis patients. Blood from ankylosing spondylitis patients appeared to be characterized by a TCR beta motif composed of about eight highly homologous amino acid variants.

The sequencer listed for this sample is Illumina HiSeq 2500. TCR beta libraries were prepared by quantitative 5'-RACE with molecular barcodes. Turning to the authors' computational methods: Disease-linked TCR variants were identified with a new computational method built on a probabilistic model of VDJ rearrangement. TCRdb's own reprocessing of the public reads used fastp at Q25 and MiXCR and kept productive beta chains. Identical CDR3 protein sequences are pooled into one entry, listed with their most common genes and DNA. It is TCRdb's table, rather than the study itself, that gives the V and J calls and clone size. This sample is represented by about 360,000 distinct CDR3 sequences; more than 20% of them were singletons. The ten top clones hold roughly 14% of the sample. This TCR derives from a male donor with ankylosing spondylitis or in good health (not recorded which). The material sequenced was blood, either unsorted or a sorted T cell fraction (not recorded which).

This receptor carries the CDR3 CATSDFAGTGTGQETQYF. Read as DNA, the sequence is TGTGCCACCAGTGATTTTGCGGGGACCGGGACAGGGCAAGAGACCCAGTACTTC. The chain uses TRBV24-1 and TRBJ2-5, with 9 bases aligning to TRBD1. Compared with germline, V lacks 1 base and J lacks 2 bases; bases without a gene match: 10. The CDR3 spans 18 residues, from the cysteine through the phenylalanine. The sequence is cut down to CDR3 DNA, 54 bases in frame from base 1. The germline V gene sets CDR1 to KGHDR and CDR2 to SFDVKD.